These 17 T cell receptor beta chains were all obtained from the same sample, sequenced in a study of technical replicates of blood from several donors. The table came from immunoSEQ multiplex PCR; TCRdb's copy has only in-frame clones and leaves some out. This sample has roughly 72,000 clones, with around 90% found just once. The sample consisted of T cells isolated from PBMCs. The receptors here all came from a human donor in good health.

This sequence joins TRBV23-1 and TRBJ2-7; 7 bases line up with TRBD2. TRBV23-1 is identified as an open reading frame with a role that is uncertain. J lost 3 bases, V lost 2 bases, and 16 bases had no gene match. This CDR3 has 18 residues. The CDR3 coding sequence is TGCGCCAGCAGTCAAAAGGGGACTAAGTACCCTTCATACTACGAGCAGTACTTC. It yields the protein CASSQKGTKYPSYYEQYF.

V gene TRBV6-6 combines with J gene TRBJ2-3; 9 bases align to TRBD1. With 6 bases clipped from V and 6 bases from J, the junction kept 10 bases outside the gene matches. The CDR3 totals 15 residues. Looked up from germline, CDR1 is MNHNY and CDR2 is SVGAGI (reference sequence). CDR3 sequence reads: CASRVEQGAGDTQYF. The CDR3 nucleotides read TGTGCCAGCAGGGTCGAACAGGGGGCAGGGGATACGCAGTATTTT.

The rearrangement joins TRBV9 to TRBJ2-1; D might be TRBD2 (6 bases). CDR1 is SGDLS, CDR2 YYNGEE, per germline. With 0 bases removed from V and 6 bases from J, the gap between germline ends came to 10 bases. This CDR3 comprises 14 residues. CDR3 DNA: TGTGCCAGCAGCGTAGAGGGTAGCGGCAATGAGCAGTTCTTC. Its protein is CASSVEGSGNEQFF.

This chain uses TRBV5-1 with TRBJ1-4, with D perhaps TRBD1 (6 bases). Germline V gene sequence: CDR1 SGHRS, CDR2 YFSETQ. CDR3 size: 16 residues. V was shortened by 0 bases and J by 5 bases, with 14 bases between the two germline ends. CDR3 loop: CASSLGSGTINEKLFF. The DNA for the CDR3 is TGCGCCAGCAGCTTGGGATCCGGGACAATAAATGAAAAACTGTTTTTT.

This chain joins TRBV11-3 and TRBJ2-7; the match to TRBD2 covers 12 bases. Germline CDR1 reads SGHNT; CDR2 reads YENEEA. The CDR3 length is 15 residues. V was clipped by 5 bases and J by 0 bases; unmatched bases: 2. The CDR3 DNA reads as TGTGCCAGCAGCCTACTAGCGGGAGGCTCCTACGAGCAGTACTTC. Translated, it gives CASSLLAGGSYEQYF.

The chain links TRBV27 to TRBJ2-3; D is possibly TRBD2 (5 bases). Trimming left V 1 base short and J 2 bases short, with 10 bases between. The CDR3 totals 15 residues. The V gene's germline CDR1 is MNHEY and CDR2 SMNVEV (reference sequence). The chain's CDR3 is CASSLLREITDTQYF. The CDR3 DNA reads TGTGCCAGCAGTTTATTGAGGGAGATCACAGATACGCAGTATTTT.

The J gene is TRBJ2-1, the V gene TRBV7-9; 8 nucleotides agree with TRBD2. This CDR3 is 13 amino acids long. J was trimmed by 7 bases and V by 5 bases; bases with no gene match: 4. Per germline, CDR1 SEHNR and CDR2 FQNEAQ (reference sequence). CDR3 bases: TGTGCCAGCAGCCCGGGGGGGGTAAATGAGCAGTTCTTC. This encodes CASSPGGVNEQFF.

The V gene is TRBV30, the J gene TRBJ2-1, with a possible D match to TRBD1 (6 bases). The ends were cut back, 0 bases at V and 8 bases at J, with 8 bases in the middle. CDR1 and CDR2 from the germline V gene are GTSNPN and SVGIG (reference sequence). The CDR3 consists of 12 residues. Written as DNA, the CDR3 is TGTGCCTGGAGTGTTGGGGGCTATGAGCAGTTCTTC. It is translated as CAWSVGGYEQFF.

The chain joins TRBV7-6 to TRBJ1-1; a weak D match, TRBD1 (6 bases). V was cut by 5 bases and J by 8 bases, with 15 bases left in between. The CDR3 has 13 amino acids. The germline V gene encodes CDR1 SGHVS and CDR2 FNYEAQ. The CDR3, as DNA: TGTGCCAGCAGCCTTACCGGGACATACGAAGCTTTCTTT. Protein sequence: CASSLTGTYEAFF.

This clone was seen a single time. CDR3 amino acids: CASSQEGGSYEQFF. The DNA of the CDR3 is TGCGCCAGCAGCCAAGAGGGCGGGAGCTATGAGCAGTTCTTC. The genes are TRBV4-1 and TRBJ2-1; 7 bases match TRBD2. Per germline, CDR1 MGHRA and CDR2 YSYEKL. This CDR3 comprises 14 residues. Germline trimming cut 0 bases from V and 8 bases from J; bases unmatched to any gene: 4.

The gene calls are TRBV28 and TRBJ2-7; 7 bases line up with TRBD1. The CDR3 consists of 17 residues. Per the germline V gene, CDR1 is MDHEN and CDR2 is SYDVKM. With V trimmed by 4 bases and J by 4 bases, 16 bases remained unmatched. CDR3 sequence (DNA): TGTGCCAGCAGTTCTGCCGGACAGGCCACAGCCCCATACGAGCAGTACTTC. The encoded protein is CASSSAGQATAPYEQYF.

The rearrangement uses TRBV4-3 and TRBJ1-4, with D maybe TRBD1 (5 bases). This CDR3 has 15 residues. Germline V lookup: CDR1 LGHNA, CDR2 YSLEER. The V end was cut by 1 base, the J end by 3 bases, with 9 bases between. The CDR3: CASSQVGGSNEKLFF. The CDR3 coding sequence is TGCGCCAGCAGCCAAGTCGGGGGGTCTAATGAAAAACTGTTTTTT.

The V gene is TRBV7-3, the J gene TRBJ1-3; possible D gene TRBD1, 6 bases. V lost 2 bases and J 4 bases, leaving 9 bases between the germline ends. The length of the CDR3 is 14 residues. Germline CDR1 is SGHTA and CDR2 is FQGTGA. The CDR3 DNA reads TGTGCCAGCAGCTTAGGACAGAGAGGAAACACCATATATTTT. Encoded protein: CASSLGQRGNTIYF.

The CDR3 here is CASSQAGDGYTF. CDR3 sequence (DNA): TGTGCCAGCAGCCAAGCGGGGGACGGCTACACCTTC. V is TRBV14 and J is TRBJ1-2, with a possible D match to TRBD1 (5 bases). CDR3 length: 12 residues. Germline CDR1 and CDR2: SGHDN and FVKESK. The ends were cut back, 1 base at V and 8 bases at J, with 8 bases in the middle. The complete variable domain, with remaining parts taken from reference TRBV14 and TRBJ1-2, reads EAGVTQFPSHSVIEKGQTVTLRCDPISGHDNLYWYRRVMGKEIKFLLHFVKESKQDESGMPNNRFLAERTGGTYSTLKVQPAELEDSGVYFCASSQAGDGYTFGSGTRLTVV.

J is TRBJ1-1 and V is TRBV27; 7 nucleotides line up with TRBD1. The CDR3 runs to 13 residues. The germline V gene has CDR1 MNHEY and CDR2 SMNVEV (reference sequence). Germline trimming cut 4 bases from V and 6 bases from J; bases unmatched to any gene: 5. DNA for the CDR3: TGTGCCAGCAGTTGGTCCGACAGGGCTGAAGCTTTCTTT. Translating gives CASSWSDRAEAFF.

A word on this clone: The sample carries other DNA sequences with the same CDR3. The chain employs TRBV7-3 and TRBJ2-1; 7 bases map to TRBD2. The length of the CDR3 is 13 residues. Germline V gene data show CDR1 as SGHTA and CDR2 as FQGTGA. With V trimmed by 2 bases and J by 7 bases, 2 bases remained unmatched. The CDR3 DNA sequence: TGTGCCAGCAGCTTAGGGGGGGGTAATGAGCAGTTCTTC. Its protein product is CASSLGGGNEQFF.

This sequence joins TRBV10-3 and TRBJ2-1; possibly TRBD2 for D (5 bases). Trimming cost V 8 bases and J 7 bases, with 21 bases left between them. The V gene's germline CDR1 is ENHRY and CDR2 SYGVKD. The CDR3 is 15 residues long. The CDR3 bases are TGTGCCATCCAGGAACGGGATAATCCCTTGAATGAGCAGTTCTTC. It translates to CAIQERDNPLNEQFF.